The clone carrying this T cell receptor beta chain has at least ten counts. As yet, its antigen is unknown. The V gene's germline CDR1 is DFQATT and CDR2 SNEGSKA (reference sequence). Trimming shortened V by 2 bases and J by 3 bases, and 14 bases separated the two germline ends. CDR3 length: 14 residues. The sample comes from a study of identical twins. Study findings and constraints: The study found that models underestimated out-of-frame TCR alpha sharing in monozygotic twins. Cross-sectional statistical analysis, not tracking of the same donors, underpinned the conclusions. Out-of-frame alpha sequences shared by twins showed excess low generation probability.

Template switching introduced a universal primer site, and the cDNA bore unique molecular identifiers. TCRdb re-derived calls from the 5' RACE reads in MiXCR, one entry per CDR3 protein. Of approximately 600,000 distinct CDR3 sequences listed, over 8.5% are singletons. These data also formed part of another study, on yellow fever vaccine responses in identical twins.

The sequenced sample was PBMCs. The source of this sequence is a woman under 30 in good health. The V call is TRBV20-1, the J call TRBJ2-7; the D gene could be TRBD1 or TRBD2 (5 bases each). Written as DNA, the CDR3 is TGCAGTGCTAGACCGACTGGGGGTTTCTACGAGCAGTACTTC. Translated, it gives CSARPTGGFYEQYF.